This TCR beta chain was found in a study of blood T cell repertoires in COVID-19. Study information: COVID-19 samples, acute and convalescent, were from the United States, Italy and Spain. PBMCs, B-cell-depleted T cells, or T cells were the source of the cDNA or gDNA that made up the material.

With 1 base removed from V and 7 bases from J, the gap between germline ends came to 11 bases. The CDR3 is 14 amino acids. The V gene's germline CDR1 is LNHNV and CDR2 YYDKDF (reference sequence). Source study methods: It was from reference gene primer amplification that nucleated cell counts were estimated. The table came from immunoSEQ multiplex PCR; TCRdb's copy has only in-frame clones and leaves some out. That table is the source of V, J and clone size, and D and trimming were worked out from the DNA. Of about 120,000 clones in the sample, 65% to 85% were seen once. The receptor was derived from a man aged 45-65 years with acute or convalescent COVID-19. The V and J genes are TRBV15 and TRBJ1-5; D possibly corresponds to TRBD1 (6 bases). The sequenced material came from peripheral blood. As DNA, the CDR3 is TGTGCCACCAGCAGAGGGAACAGGGACCAGCCCCAGCATTTT. It encodes CATSRGNRDQPQHF.